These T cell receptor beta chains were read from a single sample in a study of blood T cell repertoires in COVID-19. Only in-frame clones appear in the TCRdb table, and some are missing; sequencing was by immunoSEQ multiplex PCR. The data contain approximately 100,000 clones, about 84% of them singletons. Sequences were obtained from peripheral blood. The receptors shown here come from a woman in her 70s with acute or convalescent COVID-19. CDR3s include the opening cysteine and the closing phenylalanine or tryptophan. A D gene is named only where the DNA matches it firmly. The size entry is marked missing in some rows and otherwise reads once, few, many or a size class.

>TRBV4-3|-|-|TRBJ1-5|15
TGCGCCAGCAGCCAAGAACCGGGGTCCTACCAGCCCCAGCATTTT
CASSQEPGSYQPQHF
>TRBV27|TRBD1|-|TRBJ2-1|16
TGTGCCAGCGGTAAGCCCCCAGGACAGGGGGTCAATGAGCAGTTCTTC
CASGKPPGQGVNEQFF
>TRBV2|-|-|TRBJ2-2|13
TGTGCCAGCAGTGTCGGAGGTTCCGGGGAGCTGTTTTTT
CASSVGGSGELFF
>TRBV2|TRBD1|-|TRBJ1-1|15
TGTGCCAGCAGTGAACGGGGCAGGGGGAAAACTGAAGCTTTCTTT
CASSERGRGKTEAFF
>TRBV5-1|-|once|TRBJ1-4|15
TGCGCCAGCAGCTTTTTTGACAGCTATAATGAAAAACTGTTTTTT
CASSFFDSYNEKLFF
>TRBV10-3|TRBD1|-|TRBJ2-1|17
TGTGCCATCAGTGAGTCCGTAGAGGACAGGGAAACGAATGAGCAGTTCTTC
CAISESVEDRETNEQFF
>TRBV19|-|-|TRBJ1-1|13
TGTGCCAGTAGTAACACAATGAACACTGAAGCTTTCTTT
CASSNTMNTEAFF
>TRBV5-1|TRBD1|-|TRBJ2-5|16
TGCGCCAGCAGCCGGACGGACAGGGCGATGGGAGAGACCCAGTACTTC
CASSRTDRAMGETQYF
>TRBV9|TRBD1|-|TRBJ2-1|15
TGTGCCAGCACCGGGGCAGGGGGCACCTACAATGAGCAGTTCTTC
CASTGAGGTYNEQFF
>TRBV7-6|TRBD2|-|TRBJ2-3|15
TGTGCCAGCAGCTTAGCGGGGGGGAGCACAGATACGCAGTATTTT
CASSLAGGSTDTQYF
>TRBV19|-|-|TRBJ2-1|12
TGTGCCAGTACCACTTCCTACAATGAGCAGTTCTTC
CASTTSYNEQFF
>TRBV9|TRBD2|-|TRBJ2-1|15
TGTGCCAGCAGCTTAGGGGACTATGAATACAATGAGCAGTTCTTC
CASSLGDYEYNEQFF
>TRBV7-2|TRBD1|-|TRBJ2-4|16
TGTGCCAGCAGCCTAAACCGGGACAGGGGTGGGTACATTCAGTACTTC
CASSLNRDRGGYIQYF
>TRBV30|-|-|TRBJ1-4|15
TGTGCCTGGAGCTTCCGGGGGAATCACAATGAAAAACTGTTTTTT
CAWSFRGNHNEKLFF
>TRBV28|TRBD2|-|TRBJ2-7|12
TGTGCCAGCAGCCAACCCTTACTAGCGACTACTTTC
CASSQPLLATTF
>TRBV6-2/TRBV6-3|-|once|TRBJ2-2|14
TGTGCCAGCAGTTACTATCCCTACACCGGGGAGCTGTTTTTT
CASSYYPYTGELFF
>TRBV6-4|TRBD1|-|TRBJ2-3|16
TGTGCCAGCAGTGAGGCAGGGGGCGCTAGCACAGATACGCAGTATTTT
CASSEAGGASTDTQYF
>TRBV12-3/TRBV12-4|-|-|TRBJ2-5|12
TGTGCCAGCAGTTTGGTCGGAGAGACCCAGTACTTC
CASSLVGETQYF
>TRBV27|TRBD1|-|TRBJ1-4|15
TGTGCCAGCAGTTTATGGACAGGTCCGAATGAAAAACTGTTTTTT
CASSLWTGPNEKLFF
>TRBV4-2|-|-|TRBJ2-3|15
TGTGCCAGCAGCCAAGATAAGCGGGGCACAGATACGCAGTATTTT
CASSQDKRGTDTQYF
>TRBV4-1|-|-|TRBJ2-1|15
TGCGCCAGCAGCCTCGACAGCCAATCCTACAATGAGCAGTTCTTC
CASSLDSQSYNEQFF
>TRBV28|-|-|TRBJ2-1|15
TGTGCCAGCAGATCCGGGACCGCGGGGCGCAATGAGCAGTTCTTC
CASRSGTAGRNEQFF
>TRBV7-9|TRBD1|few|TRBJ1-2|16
TGTGCCAGCAGCCACTCCGAGGCAGGGGGCAGTTATGGCTACACCTTC
CASSHSEAGGSYGYTF
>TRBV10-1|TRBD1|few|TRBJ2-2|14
TGCGCCAGCAGCCTAACAGGGGATGTCGGGGAGCTGTTTTTT
CASSLTGDVGELFF
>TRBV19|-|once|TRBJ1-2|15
TGTGCCAGTAGTAAAAACTTACAGGGTGTTGACGGCTACACCTTC
CASSKNLQGVDGYTF
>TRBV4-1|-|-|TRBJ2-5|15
TGCGCCAGCAGCCAACCCGGGACTCCGCAAGAGACCCAGTACTTC
CASSQPGTPQETQYF
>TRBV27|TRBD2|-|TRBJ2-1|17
TGTGCCAGCAGTTCACAACTAGCGGGAGGACCTCACAATGAGCAGTTCTTC
CASSSQLAGGPHNEQFF
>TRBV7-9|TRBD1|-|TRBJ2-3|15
TGTGCCAGCAGCTACGGACAGGGGATCACAGATACGCAGTATTTT
CASSYGQGITDTQYF
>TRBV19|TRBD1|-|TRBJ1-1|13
TGTGCCAGCTACAGGGGTGAAGGCACTGAAGCTTTCTTT
CASYRGEGTEAFF
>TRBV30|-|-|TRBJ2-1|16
TGTGCCTGGAGCTCTGGGTTAAACCTAGCGTTCAATGAGCAGTTCTTC
CAWSSGLNLAFNEQFF
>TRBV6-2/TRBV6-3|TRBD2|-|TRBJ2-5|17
TGTGCCAGCAGTTACACCCTAGCGGGAGGGCCTGTGAAGACCCAGTACTTC
CASSYTLAGGPVKTQYF
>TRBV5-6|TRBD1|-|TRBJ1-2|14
TGTGCCAGCAGCGCCGGGACAGGGGGACATGGCTACACCTTC
CASSAGTGGHGYTF
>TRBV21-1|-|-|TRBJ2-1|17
TGTGCCAGCAGCAAAAGTAACGAGCGGGAGATGGGGAATGAGCAGTTCTTC
CASSKSNEREMGNEQFF
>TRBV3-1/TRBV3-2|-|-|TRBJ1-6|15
TGTGCCAGCAGCCAAGTCCACAGCCCTAATTCACCCCTCCACTTT
CASSQVHSPNSPLHF
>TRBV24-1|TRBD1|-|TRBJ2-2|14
TGTGCCACCAGTGACTGGGACAGGGTAGGGGAGCTGTTTTTT
CATSDWDRVGELFF
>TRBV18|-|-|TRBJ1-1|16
TGTGCCAGCTCACCGATGGACAGCCTTAAGAACACTGAAGCTTTCTTT
CASSPMDSLKNTEAFF
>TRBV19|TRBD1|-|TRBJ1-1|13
TGTGCCAGTATTCAGGGGGGGAACACTGAAGCTTTCTTT
CASIQGGNTEAFF
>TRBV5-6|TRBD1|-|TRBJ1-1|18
TGTGCCAGCAGCTTCACCAGCTTCGCAAGGGGGCTGAACACTGAAGCTTTCTTT
CASSFTSFARGLNTEAFF
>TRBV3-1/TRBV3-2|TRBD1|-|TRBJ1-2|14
TGTGCCAGCAGCCCCCGAGGCAGGGGGTCTGGCTACACCTTC
CASSPRGRGSGYTF
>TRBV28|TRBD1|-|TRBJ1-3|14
TGTGCCAGCAGCTCACCGGGACAGGGGAACACCATATATTTT
CASSSPGQGNTIYF
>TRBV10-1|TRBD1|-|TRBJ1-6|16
TGCGCCAGCAGTGATGGAGGGGGCGCGGGAAATTCACCCCTCCACTTT
CASSDGGGAGNSPLHF
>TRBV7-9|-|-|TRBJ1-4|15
TGTGCCAGCAGCTTAGCTGTGGGCCTGGGCGAAAAACTGTTTTTT
CASSLAVGLGEKLFF
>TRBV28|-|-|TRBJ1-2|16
TGTGCCAGCAGCCCAACAGGGCAGGGGATGAACTATGGCTACACCTTC
CASSPTGQGMNYGYTF
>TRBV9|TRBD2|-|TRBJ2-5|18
TGTGCCAGCAGCGTAGATAGCCGGATAGCGGGAACCGAGGAGACCCAGTACTTC
CASSVDSRIAGTEETQYF
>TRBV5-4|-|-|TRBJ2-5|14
TGTGCCAGCAGCCCAGACAGTTTCCAAGAGACCCAGTACTTC
CASSPDSFQETQYF
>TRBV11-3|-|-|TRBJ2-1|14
TGTGCCAGCAGCTTAAGCGGGCCTTACAATGAGCAGTTCTTC
CASSLSGPYNEQFF